The clone carrying this T cell receptor beta chain showed up just a few times. This record comes from a study of identical twins. Each CDR3 protein gets one entry after TCRdb re-called the 5' RACE reads with MiXCR. The table shows roughly 710,000 distinct CDR3 sequences, with roughly 6.2% occurring only once. Trimming took 3 bases from V and 8 from J, leaving 10 bases between them. The germline CDR1 and CDR2 sequences are SGHAT and FQNNGV. There are 12 residues in the CDR3. This chain connects TRBV11-2 to TRBJ1-1, with a possible D match to TRBD1 (6 bases). The receptor was derived from a man aged 18 to 29 in good health. Sequenced input: naive T cells sorted from blood. In DNA, the CDR3 is TGTGCCAGCAGCTTGGGGGCGGTGGAAGCTTTCTTT. It encodes CASSLGAVEAFF.